These T cell receptor beta chains were read from a single sample in a study of blood T cells in healthy people across ages. TCRdb reprocessed the 5' RACE reads via MiXCR and lists one record per CDR3 protein. The sample has over 1,500,000 distinct CDR3 sequences; roughly 52% are singletons. Material for sequencing was blood. These receptors all stem from a middle-aged woman in good health. CDR3s leave out the opening cysteine and the closing phenylalanine or tryptophan. Each record gives: CDR3 protein, V gene, CDR3 length, J gene.

cdr3_aa: ASSTIKIKLAGALTDTQY; v_call: TRBV7-2; cdr3_length: 18; j_call: TRBJ2-3
cdr3_aa: ASSYGRRLAKNIQY; v_call: TRBV5-6; cdr3_length: 14; j_call: TRBJ2-4
cdr3_aa: ASMADADTQY; v_call: TRBV28; cdr3_length: 10; j_call: TRBJ2-3
cdr3_aa: ASSPGQDEQY; v_call: TRBV11-3; cdr3_length: 10; j_call: TRBJ2-7
cdr3_aa: ASSPDKGEKLF; v_call: TRBV5-1; cdr3_length: 11; j_call: TRBJ1-4
cdr3_aa: SVPRASRGGETQY; v_call: TRBV29-1; cdr3_length: 13; j_call: -
cdr3_aa: AGSQEMLVSSDTQY; v_call: TRBV4-1; cdr3_length: 14; j_call: TRBJ2-3
cdr3_aa: ASSSREGVEGNIQY; v_call: TRBV11-2; cdr3_length: 14; j_call: TRBJ2-4
cdr3_aa: ASSLMMQAADISNVLT; v_call: TRBV5-1; cdr3_length: 16; j_call: TRBJ2-6
cdr3_aa: ASSRQGVWYEQF; v_call: TRBV6-5; cdr3_length: 12; j_call: TRBJ2-1
cdr3_aa: ASSPTSSYNSPLH; v_call: TRBV5-1; cdr3_length: 13; j_call: TRBJ1-6
cdr3_aa: SGERTGVDTQY; v_call: TRBV29-1; cdr3_length: 11; j_call: TRBJ2-3
cdr3_aa: ASSSGDRQNTGELF; v_call: TRBV7-2; cdr3_length: 14; j_call: TRBJ2-2